Listed below are T cell receptor beta chains from one sample, sequenced in a study of neurological immune-mediated disorders. TCRdb independently ran MiXCR on the 5' RACE reads; one entry per CDR3 protein. The sample has around 80,000 distinct CDR3 sequences; 10% are singletons. What was sequenced was PBMCs. These receptors were taken from a man aged 35-49 years in good health. Both conserved end residues are part of each CDR3. The order of the fields is clone size, V gene, J gene, D gene, CDR3 DNA, CDR3 protein. The D gene is left open where the match is weak. Not every row has a clone size; where given, it reads once, few, many or a size class.

many	TRBV5-1	TRBJ1-1	NA	TGCGCCAGCAGCGTGACAGGTATCACTGAAGCTTTCTTT	CASSVTGITEAFF
many	TRBV3-1	TRBJ2-1	NA	TGTGCCAGCAGCCAAGACAGGACGAAAGGGTACAATGAGCAGTTCTTC	CASSQDRTKGYNEQFF
few	TRBV9	TRBJ2-3	NA	TGTGCCAGCAGCGTAGTTATGTGGGCAGATACGCAGTATTTT	CASSVVMWADTQYF
many	TRBV20-1	TRBJ2-3	TRBD2	TGCAGCAGTACCCATACTCCTAGCGGGGGAAGAACAGATACGCAGTATTTT	CSSTHTPSGGRTDTQYF
many	TRBV11-2	TRBJ2-1	TRBD2	TGTGCCAGCAGCCTCCCAGCGGGGGATGAGCAGTTCTTC	CASSLPAGDEQFF
many	TRBV2	TRBJ1-5	NA	TGTGCCAGCAGTGCCAGGGAAGGAGGACAGCCCCAGCATTTT	CASSAREGGQPQHF
many	TRBV5-1	TRBJ2-7	TRBD1	TGCGCCAGCAGCTTGGGACAGGGGGCTAACTACGAGCAGTACTTC	CASSLGQGANYEQYF
many	TRBV2	TRBJ1-1	TRBD1	TGTGCCAGCAGGCCCGAAGGACAGGCGACTGAAGCTTTCTTT	CASRPEGQATEAFF
NA	TRBV20-1	TRBJ1-3	TRBD1	TGCAGTGCTAAGGGTCGGACAGGCAGGGGGGGAAACACCATATATTTT	CSAKGRTGRGGNTIYF
NA	TRBV2	TRBJ1-5	NA	TGTGCCAGCAAAGAACAGGATGGCAATCAGCCCCAGCATTTT	CASKEQDGNQPQHF
many	TRBV28	TRBJ2-3	NA	TGTGCCAGCAGTCCAGACCTTAGCGTAGGTACGCAGTATTTT	CASSPDLSVGTQYF
NA	TRBV29-1	TRBJ1-2	TRBD1	TGCAGCGTTGATAGGGCAACAGGGGGCTGGAACTATGGCTACACCTTC	CSVDRATGGWNYGYTF
many	TRBV5-1	TRBJ2-7	TRBD2	TGCGCCAGCGGTAAGCGGGAGGGTGTCGACGAGCAGTACTTC	CASGKREGVDEQYF
many	TRBV7-3	TRBJ2-7	NA	TGTGCCAGCAGCACAGGGTCCCCTCCCTACGAGCAGTACTTC	CASSTGSPPYEQYF
NA	TRBV20-1	TRBJ2-3	NA	TGCAGTGCTAGGGGAGCCCATTCGACCTACACAGATACGCAGGATTTT	CSARGAHSTYTDTQDF
many	TRBV9	TRBJ1-2	NA	TGTGCCAGCTCGGGGGGGGGCTACACCTTC	CASSGGGYTF
many	TRBV20-1	TRBJ2-2	TRBD2	TGCAGTGCCCGTATAGCGGGGCAAAACACCGGGGAGCTGTTTTTT	CSARIAGQNTGELFF
many	TRBV3-1	TRBJ2-1	NA	TGTGCCAGCAGCCAAGCAAGCCAAGGAGACAATGAGCAGTTCTTC	CASSQASQGDNEQFF
many	TRBV29-1	TRBJ2-2	TRBD1	TGCAGCGTTGAGGGGACAGGGACTGTCGGGGAGCTGTTTTTT	CSVEGTGTVGELFF
NA	TRBV30	TRBJ2-5	NA	TGTGCCTGGGAAATGGAAGCTGTGGGGGAGACCCAGTACTTC	CAWEMEAVGETQYF
many	TRBV11-3	TRBJ2-1	TRBD1	TGTGCCAGCAGCTCGACAGGGGATGGGACAATTGGTAATGAGCAGTTCTTC	CASSSTGDGTIGNEQFF
many	TRBV20-1	TRBJ2-7	TRBD2	TGCAGTGCTAGGGGCCTAGCGGGGGGACCCGAGCAGTACTTC	CSARGLAGGPEQYF
many	TRBV10-3	TRBJ2-3	NA	TGTGCCATCAGTGAACCCAGCACAGATACGCAGTATTTT	CAISEPSTDTQYF
many	TRBV7-9	TRBJ2-5	TRBD2	TGTGCCAGCAGCTTCTGGGGAGCGGGATCACCCTGGGAAGAGACCCAGTACTTC	CASSFWGAGSPWEETQYF
many	TRBV5-1	TRBJ2-1	NA	TGCGCCAGCAGCCTAGGGGGACTGGCTCTGGTTGAGCAGTTCTTC	CASSLGGLALVEQFF
NA	TRBV20-1	TRBJ2-7	TRBD2	TGCAGTGCCATTCTAGCGGGTACCTACGAGCAGTACTTC	CSAILAGTYEQYF
once	TRBV2	TRBJ2-3	TRBD2	TGTGCCAGCAGTCCCAGCGGGATAGACCCCACAGATACGCAGTATTTT	CASSPSGIDPTDTQYF
many	TRBV29-1	TRBJ2-2	NA	TGCAGCGTTGAAAACTTGAACACCGGGGAGCTGTTTTTT	CSVENLNTGELFF
many	TRBV27	TRBJ1-1	NA	TGTGCCAGCAGTTTAGGGTTCCCGCTGAACACTGAAGCTTTCTTT	CASSLGFPLNTEAFF